Listed here are 26 T cell receptor beta chains from one sample, sequenced in a study of cytomegalovirus exposure and HLA in healthy donors. The study ran its PCR with 60 Vbeta and 13 Jbeta primers. The method was immunoSEQ multiplex PCR; TCRdb's version includes in-frame clones alone and lacks a portion of them. The data hold 95,000 to 150,000 clones, with more than 75% observed a single time. What was sequenced was PBMCs. The origin of the receptors is a woman aged 55-75 years in good health and CMV-seropositive.

This rearrangement joins TRBV19 to TRBJ1-1; D is unresolved. Trimming removed 4 bases at V and 3 bases at J, with 18 bases between. Germline-derived CDR1 and CDR2 are LNHDA and SQIVND (reference sequence). This CDR3 is built from 16 residues. CDR3 sequence reads: CASSTLDFEGDTEAFF. The CDR3 bases are TGTGCCAGTAGTACGCTGGATTTCGAGGGAGACACTGAAGCTTTCTTT. Full variable domain (rest looked up from reference TRBV19 and TRBJ1-1): DGGITQSPKYLFRKEGQNVTLSCEQNLNHDAMYWYRQDPGQGLRLIYYSQIVNDFQKGDIAEGYSVSREKKESFPLTVTSAQKNPTAFYLCASSTLDFEGDTEAFFGQGTRLTVV.

This clone has only one observation. The chain carries TRBV6-5 and TRBJ1-3, with 8 bases identical to TRBD1. The CDR3 extends over 14 amino acids. After removal of 5 bases from V and 4 bases from J, the junction contained 4 bases not matched to a gene. Per germline, CDR1 MNHEY and CDR2 SVGAGI. In nucleotides, the CDR3 is TGTGCCAGCAGTGCGGACAGGGTGGGAAACACCATATATTTT. Amino acids: CASSADRVGNTIYF.

The chain couples TRBV19 to TRBJ1-2; no firm D call. The CDR3 has 13 amino acids. Germline CDR1 reads LNHDA; CDR2 reads SQIVND (reference sequence). Trimming removed 7 bases at V and 8 bases at J, with 17 bases between. CDR3 amino acids: CASTSIPPRGYTF. The CDR3 nucleotides are TGTGCCAGTACCTCCATCCCCCCACGGGGCTACACCTTC.

The chain carries TRBV14 and TRBJ2-3, with D tentatively TRBD1 (6 bases). This CDR3 has 14 residues. The V end was cut by 5 bases, the J end by 6 bases, with 15 bases between. Germline CDR1 is SGHDN and CDR2 is FVKESK. In nucleotides, the CDR3 is TGTGCCAGCAGCTCCATAAGGGGGTGGGATACGCAGTATTTT. Translating it yields CASSSIRGWDTQYF.

This clone was counted once. V is TRBV7-9 and J is TRBJ2-1; 12 bases line up with TRBD2. Germline loops: CDR1 SEHNR, CDR2 FQNEAQ (reference sequence). This CDR3 is built from 16 residues. Trimming took 0 bases from V and 10 from J; bases not matched to a gene: 7. CDR3 sequence (DNA): TGTGCCAGCAGCTTAGCGACTAGCGGGAGTATTTGGGAGCAGTTCTTC. Its translation: CASSLATSGSIWEQFF.

The chain joins TRBV5-6 to TRBJ2-7, with D possibly being TRBD1 (6 bases). Germline V gene sequence: CDR1 SGHDT, CDR2 YYEEEE. This CDR3 spans 15 amino acids. The V gene lost 0 bases and the J gene lost 5 bases, with 15 bases spanning the gap. DNA for the CDR3: TGTGCCAGCAGCTTGGGGACAGATTATCGCCACGAGCAGTACTTC. Its translation is CASSLGTDYRHEQYF.

For the CDR3, the DNA is TGTGCCAGCAGCAAAGCTCGCCACAGGGTAGGTCCAGAAAAACTGTTTTTT. It yields the protein CASSKARHRVGPEKLFF. The chain carries TRBV21-1 and TRBJ1-4; the table's TRBD1 call for D was not verified on the DNA. TRBV21-1 is noted as a pseudogene. The CDR3 loop spans 17 amino acids.

This clone appeared a single time. The chain joins TRBV7-8 to TRBJ1-3; D unclear. Germline loops: CDR1 SGHVS, CDR2 FQNEAQ. This CDR3 has 16 residues. V was trimmed by 0 bases and J by 3 bases, leaving 12 bases between them. This chain's CDR3 is CASSLARESGGNTIYF. The CDR3 region has the DNA TGTGCCAGCAGCTTAGCGAGGGAAAGTGGTGGAAACACCATATATTTT.

The rearrangement joins TRBV28 to TRBJ2-3; 11 positions match TRBD2. CDR3 size: 20 residues. From germline, CDR1 is MDHEN and CDR2 SYDVKM. After removal of 3 bases from V and 0 bases from J, the junction contained 14 bases not matched to a gene. The CDR3, as DNA: TGTGCCAGCAGTTTCCAATCTAGCGGGGGGACCCACCCTAGCACAGATACGCAGTATTTT. Its translation: CASSFQSSGGTHPSTDTQYF.

This clone has only a few counts. The J gene is TRBJ2-7, the V gene TRBV6-1, with TRBD1 as a possible D gene (6 bases). The CDR3 spans 14 residues. Germline CDR1 MNHNS, CDR2 SASEGT. Trimming left V 2 bases short and J 6 bases short, with 14 bases between. The CDR3 loop is CASSERGLRGEQYF. DNA for the CDR3: TGTGCCAGCAGTGAAAGGGGGTTGAGGGGCGAGCAGTACTTC.

The chain carries TRBV6-6 and TRBJ2-3; 8 nucleotides agree with TRBD2. The V gene's germline CDR1 is MNHNY and CDR2 SVGAGI (reference sequence). The CDR3 has 15 residues. The junction had 1 base not matched to a gene; V was cut back by 2 bases and J by 0 bases. The CDR3 nucleotides read TGTGCCAGCAGTTACATAGCGGGAAGCACAGATACGCAGTATTTT. This encodes CASSYIAGSTDTQYF.

The genes are TRBV7-9 and TRBJ1-1; D may be TRBD1 (6 bases). V lost 1 base and J 9 bases, leaving 18 bases between the germline ends. CDR1 is SEHNR, CDR2 FQNEAQ, per germline (reference sequence). The CDR3 is 15 residues long. CDR3 in amino acids: CASSLEGGTREKAFF. The CDR3, as DNA: TGTGCCAGCAGCTTAGAGGGGGGGACTCGGGAGAAAGCTTTCTTT.

The chain couples TRBV7-9 to TRBJ1-1; D remains ambiguous. The CDR3 is made up of 14 amino acids. The V gene lost 1 base and the J gene lost 1 base, with 7 bases spanning the gap. CDR1 and CDR2 (germline): SEHNR, FQNEAQ (reference sequence). CDR3 nucleotide sequence: TGTGCCAGCAGCTTAGGCCCAGAGAACACTGAAGCTTTCTTT. Its protein product is CASSLGPENTEAFF.

V and J are TRBV7-2 and TRBJ1-2; a possible D gene is TRBD1 (6 bases). Trimming took off 8 bases at V and 4 bases at J, with 14 bases between the two ends. The CDR3 contains 13 residues. CDR1 is SGHTA, CDR2 FQGNSA, per germline. DNA for the CDR3: TGTGCCAGCCCACAGGGTTTCCTCTATGGCTACACCTTC. Translating it yields CASPQGFLYGYTF.

This chain links TRBV11-2 with TRBJ2-2, with D possibly TRBD1 on 6 matching bases. The CDR3 extends over 16 amino acids. V lost 5 bases to trimming and J lost 0 bases, with 13 bases between them. Germline lookup yields CDR1 SGHAT and CDR2 FQNNGV. The CDR3 bases are TGTGCCAGCAGCCAACAGGGCCACACGAACACCGGGGAGCTGTTTTTT. This sequence encodes CASSQQGHTNTGELFF.

The gene calls are TRBV7-9 and TRBJ1-1, with TRBD1 identical over 9 bases. The length of the CDR3 is 16 residues. CDR1 and CDR2 from the germline V gene are SEHNR and FQNEAQ (reference sequence). The junction had 14 bases not matched to a gene; V was cut back by 5 bases and J by 7 bases. The CDR3 nucleotides read TGTGCCAGCAGCCCAAAGACCGGGACAGGGAAAAATGAAGCTTTCTTT. It codes for CASSPKTGTGKNEAFF.

This chain connects TRBV4-2 to TRBJ2-7; D may be TRBD1 (6 bases). The CDR3 loop spans 15 amino acids. The V and J ends lost 2 bases and 3 bases respectively, with 14 bases between them. Germline lookup yields CDR1 LGHNA and CDR2 YNFKEQ. The CDR3 reads CASSQLPGTNYEQYF. The CDR3 DNA reads TGTGCCAGCAGCCAACTACCGGGGACAAACTACGAGCAGTACTTC.

The V and J genes are TRBV15 and TRBJ2-5, with TRBD1 identical over 7 bases. The J call may be faulty, since TRBJ2-7 better matches the DNA end. Per germline, CDR1 LNHNV and CDR2 YYDKDF (reference sequence). The CDR3 contains 15 residues. The CDR3 DNA follows: TGTGCCACCAGCAGGCGACAGGGTATACCGTACGAGCAGTACTTC. Translation gives CATSRRQGIPYEQYF.

The chain couples TRBV7-6 to TRBJ2-5; no reliable D call. This CDR3 has 15 residues. V lost 2 bases to trimming and J lost 0 bases, with 10 bases between them. The V gene's germline CDR1 is SGHVS and CDR2 FNYEAQ. The CDR3 sequence: CASSLFAADQETQYF. In nucleotides, the CDR3 is TGTGCCAGCAGCTTATTCGCGGCAGACCAAGAGACCCAGTACTTC.

The V call is TRBV5-1, the J call TRBJ2-1, with TRBD2 identical over 9 bases. The junction had 8 bases not matched to a gene; V was cut back by 1 base and J by 9 bases. This CDR3 spans 15 amino acids. Germline CDR1 and CDR2: SGHRS and YFSETQ. The DNA for the CDR3 is TGCGCCAGCAGCTTGTTTTCTAGCGGGACCGTTGAGCAGTTCTTC. Its translation is CASSLFSSGTVEQFF.

This sequence joins TRBV19 and TRBJ1-5; D is unresolved. The CDR3 totals 15 residues. Germline V gene sequence: CDR1 LNHDA, CDR2 SQIVND (reference sequence). Deletions cut 7 bases from V and 3 bases from J, with 16 bases between. CDR3 sequence: CASKGWQVANQPQHF. DNA for the CDR3: TGTGCCAGTAAAGGTTGGCAGGTCGCCAATCAGCCCCAGCATTTT. Filled out from reference TRBV19 and TRBJ1-5, the complete variable domain reads DGGITQSPKYLFRKEGQNVTLSCEQNLNHDAMYWYRQDPGQGLRLIYYSQIVNDFQKGDIAEGYSVSREKKESFPLTVTSAQKNPTAFYLCASKGWQVANQPQHFGDGTRLSIL.

The rearrangement joins TRBV5-1 to TRBJ1-3, with TRBD1 matching over 10 bases. This CDR3 comprises 15 residues. Trimming removed 4 bases from V and 4 bases from J; junction bases left unmatched: 5. The germline gives CDR1 SGHRS, CDR2 YFSETQ. The DNA for the CDR3 is TGCGCCAGCAGCCGCGAGGGACAGGGGGGAAACACCATATATTTT. The encoded protein is CASSREGQGGNTIYF.

The V call is TRBV6-5, the J call TRBJ2-7; D is possibly TRBD2 (5 bases). V was shortened by 7 bases and J by 5 bases, with 21 bases between the two germline ends. CDR3 size: 15 residues. Germline CDR1 reads MNHEY; CDR2 reads SVGAGI. CDR3 in DNA: TGTGCCAGCACCCCTCGGGGATCCCTTCGGGACGAGCAGTACTTC. It specifies CASTPRGSLRDEQYF.

V is TRBV7-2 and J is TRBJ2-7, with 10 bases matching TRBD1. Germline CDR1 is SGHTA and CDR2 is FQGNSA. The V gene end was trimmed by 5 bases and the J gene end by 7 bases; junction bases not matched to a gene: 8. The CDR3 has 14 residues. The CDR3 is CASSPTGGALEQYF. The CDR3 DNA is TGTGCCAGCAGCCCGACAGGGGGCGCGTTGGAGCAGTACTTC.

CDR3 loop: CASSQAGQNTEAFF. As DNA, the CDR3 is TGTGCCAGCAGCCAAGCGGGACAGAACACTGAAGCTTTCTTT. This chain uses TRBV4-2 with TRBJ1-1; the D gene is possibly TRBD1 (6 bases). The V gene lost 1 base and the J gene lost 1 base, with 7 bases spanning the gap. This CDR3 comprises 14 residues. Germline CDR1 is LGHNA and CDR2 is YNFKEQ.

The chain links TRBV11-2 to TRBJ1-2; 7 bases match TRBD1. This CDR3 has 16 amino acids. Germline-derived CDR1 and CDR2 are SGHAT and FQNNGV. Trimming at V came to 6 bases and at J to 4 bases, leaving 14 bases not matched to a gene. The CDR3 coding sequence is TGTGCCAGCAGTGATAGGAGACGTAGGGGGCTCTATGGCTACACCTTC. It encodes CASSDRRRRGLYGYTF.